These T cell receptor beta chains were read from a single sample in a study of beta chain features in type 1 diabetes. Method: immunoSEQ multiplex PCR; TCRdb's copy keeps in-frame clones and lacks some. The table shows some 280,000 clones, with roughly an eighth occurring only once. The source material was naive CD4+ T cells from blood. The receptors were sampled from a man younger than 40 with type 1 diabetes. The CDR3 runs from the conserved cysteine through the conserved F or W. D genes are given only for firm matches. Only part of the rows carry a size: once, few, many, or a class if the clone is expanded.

cdr3_nt: TGTGCCAGCAGTTTAACATTGGGGACAGGGGGACCGATCCAAGAGACCCAGTACTTC
cdr3_aa: CASSLTLGTGGPIQETQYF
d_call: TRBD1
clone_size: -
j_call: TRBJ2-5
v_call: TRBV27

cdr3_nt: TGTGCCAGCAGCACAGGCACAGATACGCAGTATTTT
cdr3_aa: CASSTGTDTQYF
d_call: -
clone_size: -
j_call: TRBJ2-3
v_call: TRBV11-3

cdr3_nt: TGTGCCAGCTCACCAGCAGGGCTCAACGAGCAGTACTTC
cdr3_aa: CASSPAGLNEQYF
d_call: -
clone_size: -
j_call: TRBJ2-7
v_call: TRBV18

cdr3_nt: TGTGCCAGCAGCGTAGGTGGACAGGGGTCCTACGAGCAGTACTTC
cdr3_aa: CASSVGGQGSYEQYF
d_call: TRBD1
clone_size: -
j_call: TRBJ2-7
v_call: TRBV9

cdr3_nt: TGTGCCAGCAGTGAATCGAGTAACCAGCCCCAGCATTTT
cdr3_aa: CASSESSNQPQHF
d_call: -
clone_size: few
j_call: TRBJ1-5
v_call: TRBV25-1

cdr3_nt: TGTGCCAGCAGCTTAGTCGCGGTCTCTGGAAACACCATATATTTT
cdr3_aa: CASSLVAVSGNTIYF
d_call: -
clone_size: -
j_call: TRBJ1-3
v_call: TRBV7-8

cdr3_nt: TGTGCCAGCTCTCCGGGACAGGGCAACACTGAAGCTTTCTTT
cdr3_aa: CASSPGQGNTEAFF
d_call: TRBD1
clone_size: few
j_call: TRBJ1-1
v_call: TRBV18

cdr3_nt: TGTGCCATCAGTGAGTGGCAGGAGGGCACCGGGGAGCTGTTTTTT
cdr3_aa: CAISEWQEGTGELFF
d_call: -
clone_size: -
j_call: TRBJ2-2
v_call: TRBV10-3

cdr3_nt: TGTGCCAGCAGTAATCTAGCGGGGGACTACGAGCAGTACTTC
cdr3_aa: CASSNLAGDYEQYF
d_call: TRBD2
clone_size: few
j_call: TRBJ2-7
v_call: TRBV6-5

cdr3_nt: TGTGCCAGCAGTTATGGCGGGACCACCTACGAGCAGTACTTC
cdr3_aa: CASSYGGTTYEQYF
d_call: -
clone_size: -
j_call: TRBJ2-7
v_call: TRBV6-5

cdr3_nt: TGTGCCAGCTCACAAGTCGGAGAGACCCAGTACTTC
cdr3_aa: CASSQVGETQYF
d_call: -
clone_size: -
j_call: TRBJ2-5
v_call: TRBV18

cdr3_nt: TGTGCCAGCAGACGGACATCACAAGAGACCCAGTACTTC
cdr3_aa: CASRRTSQETQYF
d_call: -
clone_size: few
j_call: TRBJ2-5
v_call: TRBV27

cdr3_nt: TGTGCCAGCAGCTGGACTAGCGGGTTCACAGATACGCAGTATTTT
cdr3_aa: CASSWTSGFTDTQYF
d_call: TRBD2
clone_size: -
j_call: TRBJ2-3
v_call: TRBV7-8

cdr3_nt: TGTGCCAGCTCACCTCCGGGGGGATTGACCTACAATGAGCAGTTCTTC
cdr3_aa: CASSPPGGLTYNEQFF
d_call: TRBD2
clone_size: -
j_call: TRBJ2-1
v_call: TRBV18

cdr3_nt: TGTGCCAGCAGCTCGAGACTAACAGATACGCAGTATTTT
cdr3_aa: CASSSRLTDTQYF
d_call: -
clone_size: few
j_call: TRBJ2-3
v_call: TRBV7-3

cdr3_nt: TGTGCCAGCAGCCAAGAGATAGCGGGGTTAACCAGGAAGACCCAGTACTTC
cdr3_aa: CASSQEIAGLTRKTQYF
d_call: TRBD2
clone_size: -
j_call: TRBJ2-5
v_call: TRBV4-2

cdr3_nt: TGTGCCTGGAGTTTTCGGACAGGGGCGCGGACCGGAAACACCATATATTTT
cdr3_aa: CAWSFRTGARTGNTIYF
d_call: TRBD1
clone_size: -
j_call: TRBJ1-3
v_call: TRBV30

cdr3_nt: TGTGCCAGCAGTGAATACGAGCAGTACTTC
cdr3_aa: CASSEYEQYF
d_call: -
clone_size: -
j_call: TRBJ2-7
v_call: TRBV2

cdr3_nt: TGTGCCAGCACTCATTCGGGACAGGGTAATTTAGGCACTGAAGCTTTCTTT
cdr3_aa: CASTHSGQGNLGTEAFF
d_call: TRBD1
clone_size: few
j_call: TRBJ1-1
v_call: TRBV7-9

cdr3_nt: TGTGCCAGTGGAGCCGGACAAAGAACCTACGAGCAGTACTTC
cdr3_aa: CASGAGQRTYEQYF
d_call: -
clone_size: -
j_call: TRBJ2-7
v_call: TRBV2

cdr3_nt: TGTGCCAGCGGTAGCGCGAAGGACTACAATGAGCAGTTCTTC
cdr3_aa: CASGSAKDYNEQFF
d_call: -
clone_size: -
j_call: TRBJ2-1
v_call: TRBV5-4

cdr3_nt: TGTGCCAGCAGCCAGACTAGCGGGATCTACAATGAGCAGTTCTTC
cdr3_aa: CASSQTSGIYNEQFF
d_call: TRBD2
clone_size: few
j_call: TRBJ2-1
v_call: TRBV7-2

cdr3_nt: TGCGCCAGCAGCCTCGGGACTAGCGAGACCTACGAGCAGTACTTC
cdr3_aa: CASSLGTSETYEQYF
d_call: TRBD2
clone_size: few
j_call: TRBJ2-7
v_call: TRBV4-1

cdr3_nt: TGTGCCAGTAGTGCCTTACAGGGGAGTCAAGAGACCCAGTACTTC
cdr3_aa: CASSALQGSQETQYF
d_call: TRBD1
clone_size: -
j_call: TRBJ2-5
v_call: TRBV19

cdr3_nt: TGCGCCAGCAGCTTGGGACTAGCGGGAGGCGAGCAGTACTTC
cdr3_aa: CASSLGLAGGEQYF
d_call: TRBD2
clone_size: few
j_call: TRBJ2-7
v_call: TRBV5-1

cdr3_nt: TGTGCCAGCAGCCTCATGAGCGGAGCGGGGCGAGAGCAGTTCTTC
cdr3_aa: CASSLMSGAGREQFF
d_call: TRBD2
clone_size: few
j_call: TRBJ2-1
v_call: TRBV5-4

cdr3_nt: TGTGCCAGCTTAAGGAACTCCGGGACAGACGAAGCTTTCTTT
cdr3_aa: CASLRNSGTDEAFF
d_call: TRBD1
clone_size: few
j_call: TRBJ1-1
v_call: TRBV19

cdr3_nt: TGTGCCAGCAGCTTTGGAACGGGAGAGAGGCAGTTCTTC
cdr3_aa: CASSFGTGERQFF
d_call: -
clone_size: few
j_call: TRBJ2-1
v_call: TRBV7-6

cdr3_nt: TGTGCCAGCAGCTTTACAGGGTACACCGGGGAGCTGTTTTTT
cdr3_aa: CASSFTGYTGELFF
d_call: -
clone_size: -
j_call: TRBJ2-2
v_call: TRBV7-9

cdr3_nt: TGCGCCAGCCAGACTAGCGGGGACACAGATACGCAGTATTTT
cdr3_aa: CASQTSGDTDTQYF
d_call: TRBD2
clone_size: -
j_call: TRBJ2-3
v_call: TRBV5-1

cdr3_nt: TGTGCCAGCAGTTTCAGGGTTGGGGGCACAGATACGCAGTATTTT
cdr3_aa: CASSFRVGGTDTQYF
d_call: -
clone_size: few
j_call: TRBJ2-3
v_call: TRBV6-5

cdr3_nt: TGCGCCAGCAGCTTGGATGGAGACCAAGAGACCCAGTACTTC
cdr3_aa: CASSLDGDQETQYF
d_call: -
clone_size: few
j_call: TRBJ2-5
v_call: TRBV5-1

cdr3_nt: TGTGCCAGCAGCCAAGACGGGAGAGCGGGAATGGGGGAGACCCAGTACTTC
cdr3_aa: CASSQDGRAGMGETQYF
d_call: TRBD2
clone_size: -
j_call: TRBJ2-5
v_call: TRBV4-2

cdr3_nt: TGTGCCAGCAGTTTGCCTAGCGGGAGATACGAGCAGTACTTC
cdr3_aa: CASSLPSGRYEQYF
d_call: TRBD2
clone_size: -
j_call: TRBJ2-7
v_call: TRBV28

cdr3_nt: TGCGCCAGCAGCCGGACTAGCGGGGACAATGAGCAGTTCTTC
cdr3_aa: CASSRTSGDNEQFF
d_call: TRBD2
clone_size: -
j_call: TRBJ2-1
v_call: TRBV7-2

cdr3_nt: TGTGCCAGCAGCTTGGCCCCGGGTTCCGGGGGGTCCTACGAGCAGTACTTC
cdr3_aa: CASSLAPGSGGSYEQYF
d_call: TRBD2
clone_size: -
j_call: TRBJ2-7
v_call: TRBV5-4

cdr3_nt: TGTGCCAGCAGAGGGGCTGCGGGGGGAGAGCAGTACTTC
cdr3_aa: CASRGAAGGEQYF
d_call: TRBD2
clone_size: few
j_call: TRBJ2-7
v_call: TRBV25-1

cdr3_nt: TGTGCCAGCAGTGCGACAGGGACCACCTACGAGCAGTACTTC
cdr3_aa: CASSATGTTYEQYF
d_call: TRBD1
clone_size: few
j_call: TRBJ2-7
v_call: TRBV2

cdr3_nt: TGCGCCAGCAGCCAAGATCTTGGGACAGCCTCTGGAAACACCATATATTTT
cdr3_aa: CASSQDLGTASGNTIYF
d_call: TRBD1
clone_size: -
j_call: TRBJ1-3
v_call: TRBV4-1